This record covers a single T cell receptor (beta chain). Its antigen remains unknown. The record originates from a study of regulatory T cells. Study results and limitations: Regulatory T cells showed the strongest V-J pair restriction and V/J gene skewing among patient repertoires. In CD3G-deficient patients, conventional CD4+ T cells were enriched for hydrophobic CDR3 residues at positions 6 and 7.

Patients, 2 to 39 years old, had expanded memory T-cell proportions. CD4+ cells were sorted into CD25-high CD127-low regulatory cells and CD25-low CD127-high conventional cells. The PCR used 52 TRBV and 13 TRBJ primers. Profiling relied on immunoSEQ multiplex PCR, and the TCRdb table lists in-frame clones only, not all of them. The repertoire holds some 29,000 clones, with roughly 90% as singletons. Trimming left V 3 bases short and J 5 bases short, with 13 bases between. CDR1 and CDR2 from the germline V gene are MDHEN and SYDVKM. The length of the CDR3 is 14 residues. The rearrangement joins TRBV28 to TRBJ2-5, with D maybe TRBD2 (6 bases). The source is a person in their late teens or twenties with CD3G deficiency. Sequenced input: conventional CD4+ T cells sorted from blood. The CDR3 loop reads CASSLAGSMETQYF. The CDR3, as DNA: TGTGCCAGCAGTTTGGCGGGGTCGATGGAGACCCAGTACTTC. Together with reference TRBV28 and TRBJ2-5, the CDR3 gives the full variable domain: DVKVTQSSRYLVKRTGEKVFLECVQDMDHENMFWYRQDPGLGLRLIYFSYDVKMKEKGDIPEGYSVSREKKERFSLILESASTNQTSMYLCASSLAGSMETQYFGPGTRLLVL.